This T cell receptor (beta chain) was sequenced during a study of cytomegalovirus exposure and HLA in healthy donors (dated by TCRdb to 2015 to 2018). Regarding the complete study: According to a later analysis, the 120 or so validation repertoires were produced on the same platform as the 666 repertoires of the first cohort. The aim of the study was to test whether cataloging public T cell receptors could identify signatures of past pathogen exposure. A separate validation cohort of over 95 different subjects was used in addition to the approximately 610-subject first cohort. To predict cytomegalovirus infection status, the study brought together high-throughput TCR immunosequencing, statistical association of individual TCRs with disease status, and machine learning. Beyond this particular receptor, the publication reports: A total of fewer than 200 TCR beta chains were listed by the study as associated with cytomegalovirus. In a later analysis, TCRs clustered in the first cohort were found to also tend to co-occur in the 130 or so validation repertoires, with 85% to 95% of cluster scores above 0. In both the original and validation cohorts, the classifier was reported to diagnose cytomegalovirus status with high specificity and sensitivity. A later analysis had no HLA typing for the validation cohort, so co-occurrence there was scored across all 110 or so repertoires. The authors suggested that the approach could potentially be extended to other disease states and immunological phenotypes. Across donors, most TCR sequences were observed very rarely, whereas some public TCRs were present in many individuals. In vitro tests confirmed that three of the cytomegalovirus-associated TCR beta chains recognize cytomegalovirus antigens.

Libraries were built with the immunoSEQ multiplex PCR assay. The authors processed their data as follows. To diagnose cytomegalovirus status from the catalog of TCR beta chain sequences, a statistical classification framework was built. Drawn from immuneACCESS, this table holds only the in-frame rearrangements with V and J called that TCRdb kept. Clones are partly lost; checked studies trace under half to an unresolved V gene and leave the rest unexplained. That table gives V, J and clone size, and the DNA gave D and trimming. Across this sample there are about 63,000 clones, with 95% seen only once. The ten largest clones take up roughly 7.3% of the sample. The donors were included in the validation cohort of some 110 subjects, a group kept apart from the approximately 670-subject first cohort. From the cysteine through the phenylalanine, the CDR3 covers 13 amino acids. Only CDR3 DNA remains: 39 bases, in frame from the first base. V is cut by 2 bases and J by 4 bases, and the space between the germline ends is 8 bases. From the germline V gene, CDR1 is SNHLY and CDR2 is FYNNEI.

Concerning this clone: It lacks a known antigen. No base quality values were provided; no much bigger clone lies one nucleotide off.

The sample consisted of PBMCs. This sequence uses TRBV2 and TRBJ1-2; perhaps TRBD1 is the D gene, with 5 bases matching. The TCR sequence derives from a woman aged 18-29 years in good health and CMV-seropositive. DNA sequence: TGTGCCAGCAGTGAACAGGGAGGCTATGGCTACACCTTC. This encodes CASSEQGGYGYTF.